The 32 T cell receptor beta chains given below trace back to one sample, sequenced in a study of naive CD8 T cells in extremely preterm neonates. The assay was immunoSEQ multiplex PCR, and TCRdb's table has in-frame clones only and misses some. The data show some 4,800 clones, roughly 95% seen once. Extremely preterm births at about 22-28 weeks of gestation supplied the samples. Study findings and constraints: Preterm CDR3s were shorter than older groups', with fewer N additions and less trimming.

Antigens of these TCRs are unknown. Sample: naive CD8+ T cells from cord blood. The receptors come from a boy who was born preterm.

The chain couples TRBV10-1 to TRBJ2-7, with unresolved D. V was trimmed by 2 bases and J by 0 bases, leaving 5 bases between them. This CDR3 has 13 residues. Germline V gives CDR1 WNHNN, CDR2 SYGVQD (reference sequence). CDR3 coding DNA: TGCGCCAGCAGTGAGGACAACTCCTACGAGCAGTACTTC. Its translation: CASSEDNSYEQYF.

This chain links TRBV5-4 with TRBJ2-1; TRBD2 aligns across 7 bases. Germline assignment: CDR1 SGHNT and CDR2 YYREEE (reference sequence). The CDR3 totals 13 residues. Trimming at V came to 0 bases and at J to 7 bases, leaving 1 base not matched to a gene. The CDR3 here is CASSLGEGNEQFF. CDR3 nucleotide sequence: TGTGCCAGCAGCTTGGGGGAGGGAAATGAGCAGTTCTTC. The variable domain in full, completed from reference TRBV5-4 and TRBJ2-1, reads ETGVTQSPTHLIKTRGQQVTLRCSSQSGHNTVSWYQQALGQGPQFIFQYYREEENGRGNFPPRFSGLQFPNYSSELNVNALELDDSALYLCASSLGEGNEQFFGPGTRLTVL.

This clone appeared a single time. V and J are TRBV27 and TRBJ2-3; TRBD2 is a possible D gene (6 bases). The CDR3 length is 15 residues. Germline values: CDR1 MNHEY, CDR2 SMNVEV (reference sequence). V shed 5 bases and J shed 0 bases, with 12 bases lying between them. CDR3 in amino acids: CASSRGSPSTDTQYF. The CDR3 DNA follows: TGTGCCAGCAGTCGGGGGAGTCCCAGCACAGATACGCAGTATTTT.

The rearrangement joins TRBV30 to TRBJ2-7, with TRBD2 identical over 10 bases. From germline, CDR1 is GTSNPN and CDR2 SVGIG (reference sequence). Germline trimming cut 5 bases from V and 2 bases from J; bases unmatched to any gene: 3. CDR3 length: 13 amino acids. Written as DNA, the CDR3 is TGTGCCTGGTGGACTAGCGGTCCCTACGAGCAGTACTTC. Translating gives CAWWTSGPYEQYF. Full variable domain (missing parts from reference TRBV30 and TRBJ2-7): SQTIHQWPATLVQPVGSPLSLECTVEGTSNPNLYWYRQAAGRGLQLLFYSVGIGQISSEVPQNLSASRPQDRQFILSSKKLLLSDSGFYLCAWWTSGPYEQYFGPGTRLTVT.

CDR3 sequence reads: CASSVAGNEQFF. The CDR3 nucleotides are TGTGCCAGCAGCGTAGCCGGGAATGAGCAGTTCTTC. The chain uses TRBV9 and TRBJ2-1; D ambiguous. V lost 0 bases to trimming and J lost 7 bases, with 5 bases between them. Germline-derived CDR1 and CDR2 are SGDLS and YYNGEE. The length of the CDR3 is 12 residues.

This sequence joins TRBV5-6 and TRBJ2-5, with D possibly matching TRBD1 (5 bases). V was trimmed by 0 bases and J by 5 bases, leaving 5 bases between them. This CDR3 comprises 12 residues. Germline CDR1 reads SGHDT; CDR2 reads YYEEEE. DNA of the CDR3: TGTGCCAGCAGCTTGGACAGGGAGACCCAGTACTTC. Protein product: CASSLDRETQYF.

The chain carries TRBV9 and TRBJ2-1; the D gene could be TRBD1 or TRBD2 (6 bases each). The CDR3 is made up of 14 amino acids. Trimming cost V 0 bases and J 4 bases, with 8 bases left between them. Per germline, CDR1 SGDLS and CDR2 YYNGEE. The CDR3 nucleotides read TGTGCCAGCAGCGTAGAAGGGGGGTACAATGAGCAGTTCTTC. This translates into CASSVEGGYNEQFF.

CDR3: CASSPGTGADTQYF. The CDR3 DNA reads as TGTGCCAGCAGTCCCGGGACAGGGGCAGATACGCAGTATTTT. The chain has TRBV27 and TRBJ2-3; TRBD1 aligns across 10 bases. The ends lost 5 bases at V and 4 bases at J; junction bases unmatched: 3. This CDR3 contains 14 residues. CDR1 MNHEY and CDR2 SMNVEV come from the germline V gene (reference sequence).

The V call is TRBV28, the J call TRBJ2-7, with D perhaps TRBD1 (6 bases). The CDR3 covers 15 residues. V was shortened by 3 bases and J by 0 bases, with 12 bases between the two germline ends. The V gene's germline CDR1 is MDHEN and CDR2 SYDVKM. CDR3 DNA sequence: TGTGCCAGCAGTTTCAACAGGGAAGGCTCCTACGAGCAGTACTTC. Its translation is CASSFNREGSYEQYF.

The rearrangement joins TRBV18 to TRBJ2-3, with 11 bases that match TRBD1. Germline values: CDR1 KGHSH, CDR2 LQKENI. With 0 bases clipped from V and 3 bases from J, the junction kept 5 bases outside the gene matches. The CDR3 contains 17 residues. The CDR3 loop is CASSPPSGTGGTDTQYF. The CDR3 nucleotides are TGTGCCAGCTCACCACCCTCCGGGACAGGGGGGACAGATACGCAGTATTTT. Drawing the rest from reference TRBV18 and TRBJ2-3, the complete variable domain is NAGVMQNPRHLVRRRGQEARLRCSPMKGHSHVYWYRQLPEEGLKFMVYLQKENIIDESGMPKERFSAEFPKEGPSILRIQQVVRGDSAAYFCASSPPSGTGGTDTQYFGPGTRLTVL.

This chain uses TRBV5-1 with TRBJ1-2; D call uncertain. CDR3 length: 13 amino acids. V was trimmed by 0 bases and J by 2 bases, leaving 5 bases between them. Germline values: CDR1 SGHRS, CDR2 YFSETQ. The CDR3, as DNA: TGCGCCAGCAGCTTGGGACAAAACTATGGCTACACCTTC. Translating gives CASSLGQNYGYTF.

The chain couples TRBV5-6 to TRBJ1-4, with D uncertain. The CDR3 loop spans 12 amino acids. Trimming removed 0 bases at V and 5 bases at J, with 2 bases between. Germline CDR1 reads SGHDT; CDR2 reads YYEEEE. CDR3 region: CASSLGNEKLFF. The CDR3 DNA reads as TGTGCCAGCAGCTTGGGGAATGAAAAACTGTTTTTT.

The chain recombines TRBV4-3 with TRBJ2-2; D remains ambiguous. With 0 bases removed from V and 1 base from J, the gap between germline ends came to 6 bases. The CDR3 is made up of 15 amino acids. Germline CDR1 and CDR2: LGHNA and YSLEER. The chain's CDR3 is CASSQDWGNTGELFF. CDR3 DNA: TGCGCCAGCAGCCAAGACTGGGGGAACACCGGGGAGCTGTTTTTT.

The V and J genes are TRBV6-5 and TRBJ2-6; no clear D. Germline V CDR1 and CDR2: MNHEY, SVGAGI. This CDR3 region has 14 residues. The V end was cut by 2 bases, the J end by 0 bases, with 2 bases between. The CDR3 spells CASSYSSGANVLTF. The CDR3 bases are TGTGCCAGCAGTTACAGCTCTGGGGCCAACGTCCTGACTTTC.

CDR3 nucleotides: TGTGCCAGCAGCTTATCTGGTTCCGCCTACGAGCAGTACTTC. It codes for CASSLSGSAYEQYF. The chain combines TRBV7-9 with TRBJ2-7; D remains unclear. With 2 bases removed from V and 2 bases from J, the gap between germline ends came to 10 bases. The CDR3 consists of 14 residues. Germline lookup yields CDR1 SEHNR and CDR2 FQNEAQ (reference sequence).

The chain has TRBV6-4 and TRBJ2-3, with 12 bases identical to TRBD2. Trimming removed 3 bases from V and 3 bases from J; junction bases left unmatched: 4. There are 16 residues in the CDR3. Germline V gene sequence: CDR1 MRHNA, CDR2 SNTAGT. CDR3 sequence (DNA): TGTGCCAGCAGTGAGACTAGCGGGAGAGAAACAGATACGCAGTATTTT. This sequence encodes CASSETSGRETDTQYF.

This chain joins TRBV28 and TRBJ2-4; TRBD2 aligns across 12 bases. Per the germline V gene, CDR1 is MDHEN and CDR2 is SYDVKM. The length of the CDR3 is 16 residues. V lost 6 bases and J lost 8; bases outside the gene matches: 11. The CDR3 protein is CASSPWASGRADIQYF. The CDR3 nucleotides are TGTGCCAGCAGCCCATGGGCTAGCGGGAGGGCAGACATTCAGTACTTC.

V and J are TRBV5-6 and TRBJ2-7, with 7 bases matching TRBD2. Looked up from germline, CDR1 is SGHDT and CDR2 is YYEEEE. V dropped 4 bases and J dropped 2; count of bases not matched to a gene: 9. This CDR3 region has 15 residues. DNA of the CDR3: TGTGCCAGCAGCGCCCCAAGGGGACTAACCTACGAGCAGTACTTC. The encoded protein is CASSAPRGLTYEQYF.

This clone was counted a single time. V gene TRBV6-6 combines with J gene TRBJ2-3; 7 nucleotides line up with TRBD2. Germline CDR1 MNHNY, CDR2 SVGAGI (reference sequence). This CDR3 region has 14 residues. J lost 6 bases, V lost 2 bases, and 5 bases had no gene match. DNA of the CDR3: TGTGCCAGCAGTTACGAGCTAGCGGCGGATACGCAGTATTTT. It translates to CASSYELAADTQYF.

V is TRBV4-1 and J is TRBJ2-7; 8 bases match TRBD1. Germline V gene lookup returns CDR1 MGHRA and CDR2 YSYEKL. The length of the CDR3 is 14 residues. The junction had 1 base not matched to a gene; V was cut back by 0 bases and J by 3 bases. The chain's CDR3 is CASSQDRGRYEQYF. For the CDR3, the DNA is TGCGCCAGCAGCCAAGACAGGGGGCGCTACGAGCAGTACTTC.

CDR3 region: CASSEWGSRELFF. CDR3 DNA: TGTGCCAGCAGTGAATGGGGTTCCCGGGAGCTGTTTTTT. The gene calls are TRBV25-1 and TRBJ2-2; D is unclear. V was shortened by 1 base and J by 9 bases, with 9 bases between the two germline ends. Per germline, CDR1 MGHDK and CDR2 SYGVNS. The CDR3 is 13 amino acids.

As to this clone: Other DNA sequences in this specimen translate into the identical CDR3. V usage is TRBV2 and J usage is TRBJ2-7; the D is unclear. CDR3 length: 10 amino acids. The V and J ends lost 4 bases and 4 bases respectively, with 2 bases between them. Germline-derived CDR1 and CDR2 are SNHLY and FYNNEI. The CDR3 spells CASSGYEQYF. CDR3 in DNA: TGTGCCAGCAGTGGTTACGAGCAGTACTTC.

J is TRBJ1-5 and V is TRBV27; TRBD1 might be the D (5 bases). The ends were cut back, 2 bases at V and 7 bases at J, with 9 bases in the middle. The germline V gene encodes CDR1 MNHEY and CDR2 SMNVEV (reference sequence). This CDR3 is built from 13 residues. The CDR3 nucleotides are TGTGCCAGCAGTTTAGTTGGGGGGCAGCCCCAGCATTTT. It yields the protein CASSLVGGQPQHF.

The chain is built from TRBV5-1 and TRBJ2-7; 12 bases align to TRBD2. This CDR3 contains 14 residues. The V gene end was trimmed by 0 bases and the J gene end by 5 bases; junction bases not matched to a gene: 0. Germline assignment: CDR1 SGHRS and CDR2 YFSETQ. CDR3 amino acids: CASSLASGRDEQYF. CDR3 coding DNA: TGCGCCAGCAGCTTGGCTAGCGGGAGGGACGAGCAGTACTTC.

The chain links TRBV6-5 to TRBJ2-7; D may match TRBD1 or TRBD2 (6 bases each). CDR1 is MNHEY and CDR2 is SVGAGI in the germline V gene. The V end lost 4 bases, the J end lost 2 bases, and 9 bases lay between the germline ends. The CDR3 consists of 13 residues. CDR3 sequence: CASSCGTTYEQYF. Here the CDR3 DNA reads TGTGCCAGCAGTTGCGGGACAACCTACGAGCAGTACTTC.

The CDR3: CASSYQRASGSRETQYF. In DNA, the CDR3 is TGTGCCAGCAGTTATCAACGGGCTAGCGGGAGCCGAGAGACCCAGTACTTC. V gene TRBV7-2 combines with J gene TRBJ2-5, with 10 bases lining up with TRBD2. The CDR3 has 17 residues. CDR1 is SGHTA, CDR2 FQGNSA, per germline. The ends lost 6 bases at V and 4 bases at J; junction bases unmatched: 14.

The genes are TRBV5-5 and TRBJ2-7, with unresolved D. Germline V lookup: CDR1 SGHKS, CDR2 YYEKEE (reference sequence). The CDR3 sequence is 16 residues long. Trimming cost V 4 bases and J 2 bases, with 19 bases left between them. The CDR3 protein is CASSPLRRPTTYEQYF. CDR3 nucleotides: TGTGCCAGCAGCCCCTTACGACGGCCAACTACCTACGAGCAGTACTTC.

The chain couples TRBV4-1 to TRBJ2-3, with 7 bases lining up with TRBD2. The V segment lost 4 bases and the J segment 5 bases; nucleotides outside the gene matches: 9. This CDR3 contains 15 residues. Germline V gene data show CDR1 as MGHRA and CDR2 as YSYEKL. The CDR3 spells CASSPWAGAGDTQYF. CDR3 in DNA: TGCGCCAGCAGCCCATGGGCGGGAGCGGGAGATACGCAGTATTTT.

This rearrangement joins TRBV7-6 to TRBJ1-5, with a tentative D call TRBD1 (6 bases). CDR3 length: 14 amino acids. Trimming pared 1 base from V and 3 bases from J, leaving 7 bases between. From germline, CDR1 is SGHVS and CDR2 FNYEAQ. This chain's CDR3 is CASSLGQDNQPQHF. CDR3 sequence (DNA): TGTGCCAGCAGCTTAGGACAGGACAATCAGCCCCAGCATTTT.

J is TRBJ1-3 and V is TRBV7-2, with 10 bases lining up with TRBD1. CDR1 is SGHTA, CDR2 FQGNSA, per germline. The length of the CDR3 is 16 residues. The ends lost 5 bases at V and 0 bases at J; junction bases unmatched: 4. CDR3 in DNA: TGTGCCAGCAGCCGACAGGGGGCATACTCTGGAAACACCATATATTTT. This gives the protein CASSRQGAYSGNTIYF.

The CDR3 loop is CASSPSTSAYNEQFF. In DNA, the CDR3 is TGTGCCAGCAGTCCCTCGACTAGCGCCTACAATGAGCAGTTCTTC. The chain recombines TRBV28 with TRBJ2-1, with 8 positions matching TRBD2. This CDR3 contains 15 residues. Germline loops: CDR1 MDHEN, CDR2 SYDVKM. V lost 5 bases, J lost 2 bases, and 5 bases stayed unmatched.

Of note for this clone: One end of the junction does not line up with germline, which may come from a read error. This CDR3 is also generated by other DNA sequences in the sample. The rearrangement uses TRBV4-1 and TRBJ2-7, with 7 bases fitting TRBD2. CDR1 MGHRA and CDR2 YSYEKL come from the germline V gene. This CDR3 contains 13 residues. CDR3 amino acids: CASSRGSGIEQYF. The CDR3 nucleotides are TGCGCCAGTAGCCGGGGAAGCGGGATCGAGCAGTACTTC.